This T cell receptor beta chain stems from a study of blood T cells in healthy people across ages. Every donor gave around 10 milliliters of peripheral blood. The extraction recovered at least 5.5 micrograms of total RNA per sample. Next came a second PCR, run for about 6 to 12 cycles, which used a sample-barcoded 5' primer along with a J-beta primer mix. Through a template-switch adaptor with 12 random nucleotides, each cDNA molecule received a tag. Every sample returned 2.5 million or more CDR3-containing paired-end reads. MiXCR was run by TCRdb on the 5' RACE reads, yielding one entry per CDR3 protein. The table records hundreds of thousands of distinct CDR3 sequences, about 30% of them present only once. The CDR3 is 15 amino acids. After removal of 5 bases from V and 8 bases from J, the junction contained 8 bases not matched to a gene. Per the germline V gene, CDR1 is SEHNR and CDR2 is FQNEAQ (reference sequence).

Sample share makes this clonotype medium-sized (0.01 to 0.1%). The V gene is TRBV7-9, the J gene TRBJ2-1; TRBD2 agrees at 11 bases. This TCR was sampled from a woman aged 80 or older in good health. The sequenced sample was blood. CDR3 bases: TGTGCCAGCAGCCTTTTAGCGGGGGGGCTGGATGAGCAGTTCTTC. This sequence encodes CASSLLAGGLDEQFF.